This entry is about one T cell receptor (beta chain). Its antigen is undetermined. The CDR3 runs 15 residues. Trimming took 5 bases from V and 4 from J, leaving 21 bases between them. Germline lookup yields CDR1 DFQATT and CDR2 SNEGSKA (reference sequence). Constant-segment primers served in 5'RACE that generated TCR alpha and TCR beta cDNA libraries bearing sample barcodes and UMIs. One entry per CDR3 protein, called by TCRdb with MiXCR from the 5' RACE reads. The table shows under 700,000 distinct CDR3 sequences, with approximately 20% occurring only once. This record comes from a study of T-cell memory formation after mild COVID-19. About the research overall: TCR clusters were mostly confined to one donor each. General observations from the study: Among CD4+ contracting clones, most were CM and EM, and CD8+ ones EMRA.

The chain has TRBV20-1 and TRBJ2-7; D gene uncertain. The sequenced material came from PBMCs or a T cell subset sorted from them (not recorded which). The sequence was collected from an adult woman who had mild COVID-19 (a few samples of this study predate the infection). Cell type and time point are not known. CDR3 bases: TGCAGTGCTCGACCCAACTCGGGTAAGGTATACGAGCAGTACTTC. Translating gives CSARPNSGKVYEQYF.